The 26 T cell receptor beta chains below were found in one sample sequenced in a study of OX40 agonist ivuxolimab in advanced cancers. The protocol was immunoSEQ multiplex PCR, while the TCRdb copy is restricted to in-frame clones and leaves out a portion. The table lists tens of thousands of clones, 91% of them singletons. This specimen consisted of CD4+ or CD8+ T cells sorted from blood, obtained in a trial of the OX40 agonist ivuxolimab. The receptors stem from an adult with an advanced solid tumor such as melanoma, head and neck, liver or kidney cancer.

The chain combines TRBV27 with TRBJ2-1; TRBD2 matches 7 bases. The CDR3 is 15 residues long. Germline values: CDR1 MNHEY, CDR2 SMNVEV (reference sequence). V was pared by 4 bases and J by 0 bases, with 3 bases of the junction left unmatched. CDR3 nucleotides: TGTGCCAGCAGTTGGGGGGGACCCTCCTACAATGAGCAGTTCTTC. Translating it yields CASSWGGPSYNEQFF.

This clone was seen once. CDR3 loop: CASSYSVNEQFF. The CDR3 DNA reads TGTGCCAGCAGCTACTCGGTCAATGAGCAGTTCTTC. The chain uses TRBV7-9 and TRBJ2-1; D is unresolved. CDR3 length: 12 residues. Trimming shortened V by 4 bases and J by 6 bases, and 7 bases separated the two germline ends. The germline V gene encodes CDR1 SEHNR and CDR2 FQNEAQ (reference sequence).

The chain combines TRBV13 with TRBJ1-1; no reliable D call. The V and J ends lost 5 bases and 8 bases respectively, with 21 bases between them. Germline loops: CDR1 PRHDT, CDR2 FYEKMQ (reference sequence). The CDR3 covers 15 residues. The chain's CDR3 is CASSPLTGLVIEAFF. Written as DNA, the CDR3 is TGTGCCAGCAGCCCCCTTACGGGGTTAGTGATAGAAGCTTTCTTT.

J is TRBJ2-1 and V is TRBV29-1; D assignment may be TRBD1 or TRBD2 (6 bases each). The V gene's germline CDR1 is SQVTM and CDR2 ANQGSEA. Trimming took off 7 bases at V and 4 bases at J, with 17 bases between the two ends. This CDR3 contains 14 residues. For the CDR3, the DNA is TGCAGCGCTCCTGACGGGGGCCCTTACAATGAGCAGTTCTTC. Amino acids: CSAPDGGPYNEQFF.

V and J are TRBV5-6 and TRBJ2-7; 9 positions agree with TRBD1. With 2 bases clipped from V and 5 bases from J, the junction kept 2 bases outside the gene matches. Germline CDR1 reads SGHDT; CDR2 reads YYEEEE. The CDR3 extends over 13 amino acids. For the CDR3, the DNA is TGTGCCAGCAGCTTACAGGGGGCCAACGAGCAGTACTTC. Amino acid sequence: CASSLQGANEQYF.

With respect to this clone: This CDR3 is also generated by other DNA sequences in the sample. The CDR3 nucleotides are TGTGCCAGCAGTGGGACAGGGGGCTCTGGGGCCAACGTCCTGACTTTC. Protein sequence: CASSGTGGSGANVLTF. The gene calls are TRBV6-4 and TRBJ2-6; 10 bases match TRBD1. The germline CDR1 and CDR2 sequences are MRHNA and SNTAGT. Trimming took 4 bases from V and 0 from J; bases not matched to a gene: 0. CDR3 length: 16 residues.

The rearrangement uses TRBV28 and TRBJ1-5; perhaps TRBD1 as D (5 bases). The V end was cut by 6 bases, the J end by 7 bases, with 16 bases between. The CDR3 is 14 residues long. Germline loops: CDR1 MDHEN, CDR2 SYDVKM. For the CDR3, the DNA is TGTGCCAGCAGGACCATCTCAGGGCTCCAGCCCCAGCATTTT. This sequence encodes CASRTISGLQPQHF.

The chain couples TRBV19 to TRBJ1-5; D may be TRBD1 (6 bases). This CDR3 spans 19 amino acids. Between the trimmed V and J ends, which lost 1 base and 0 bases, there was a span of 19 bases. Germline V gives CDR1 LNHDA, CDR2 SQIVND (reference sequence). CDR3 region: CASSIGPRETGHSNQPQHF. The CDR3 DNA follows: TGTGCCAGTAGTATAGGGCCCAGAGAAACAGGGCATAGCAATCAGCCCCAGCATTTT.

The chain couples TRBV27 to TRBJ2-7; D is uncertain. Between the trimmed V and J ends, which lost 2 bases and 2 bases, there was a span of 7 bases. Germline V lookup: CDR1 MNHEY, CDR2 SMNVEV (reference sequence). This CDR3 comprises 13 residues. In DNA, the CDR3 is TGTGCCAGCAGTTTAAGCAGAGCCTACGAGCAGTACTTC. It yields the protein CASSLSRAYEQYF.

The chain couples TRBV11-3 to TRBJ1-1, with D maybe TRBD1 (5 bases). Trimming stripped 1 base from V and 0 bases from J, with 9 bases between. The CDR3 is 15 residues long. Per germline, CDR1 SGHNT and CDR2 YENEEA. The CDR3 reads CASSLGRDLNTEAFF. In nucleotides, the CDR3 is TGTGCCAGCAGCTTAGGGCGGGACTTGAACACTGAAGCTTTCTTT.

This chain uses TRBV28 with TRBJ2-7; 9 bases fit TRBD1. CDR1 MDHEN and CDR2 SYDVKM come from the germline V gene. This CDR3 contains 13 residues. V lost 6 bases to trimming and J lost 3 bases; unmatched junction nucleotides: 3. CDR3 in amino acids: CASRDRGYYEQYF. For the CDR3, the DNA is TGTGCCAGCAGGGACAGGGGTTACTACGAGCAGTACTTC.

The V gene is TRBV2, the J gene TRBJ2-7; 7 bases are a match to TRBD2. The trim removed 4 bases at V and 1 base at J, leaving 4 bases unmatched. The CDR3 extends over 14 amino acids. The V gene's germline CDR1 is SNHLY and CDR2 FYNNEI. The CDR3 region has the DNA TGTGCCAGCAGTGTGCCTAGCGGTTCCTACGAGCAGTACTTC. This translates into CASSVPSGSYEQYF.

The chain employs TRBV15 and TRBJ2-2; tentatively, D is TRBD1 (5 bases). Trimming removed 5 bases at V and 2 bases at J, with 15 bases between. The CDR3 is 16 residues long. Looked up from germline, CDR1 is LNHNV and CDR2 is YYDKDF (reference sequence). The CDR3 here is CATSHSDRRNTGELFF. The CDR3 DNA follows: TGTGCCACCAGCCACTCAGACAGACGAAACACCGGGGAGCTGTTTTTT. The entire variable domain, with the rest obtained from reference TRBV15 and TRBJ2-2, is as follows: DAMVIQNPRYQVTQFGKPVTLSCSQTLNHNVMYWYQQKSSQAPKLLFHYYDKDFNNEADTPDNFQSRRPNTSFCFLDIRSPGLGDTAMYLCATSHSDRRNTGELFFGEGSRLTVL.

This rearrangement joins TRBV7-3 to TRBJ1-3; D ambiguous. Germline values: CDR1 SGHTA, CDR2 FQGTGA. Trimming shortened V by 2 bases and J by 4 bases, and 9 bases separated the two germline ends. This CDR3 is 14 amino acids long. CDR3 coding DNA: TGTGCCAGCAGCTTAGGGAGGAAGGGAAACACCATATATTTT. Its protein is CASSLGRKGNTIYF.

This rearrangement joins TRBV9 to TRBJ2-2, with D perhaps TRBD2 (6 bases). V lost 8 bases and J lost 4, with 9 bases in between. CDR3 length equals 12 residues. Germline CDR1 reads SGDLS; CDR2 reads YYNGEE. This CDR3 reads CASLSGTGELFF. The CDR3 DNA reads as TGTGCCAGTCTTAGCGGCACCGGGGAGCTGTTTTTT.

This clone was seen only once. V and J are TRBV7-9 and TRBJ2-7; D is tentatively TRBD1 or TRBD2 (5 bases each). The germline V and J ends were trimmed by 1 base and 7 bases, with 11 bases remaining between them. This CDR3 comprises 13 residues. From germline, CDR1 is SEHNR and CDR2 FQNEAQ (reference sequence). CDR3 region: CASSLEGAGEQYF. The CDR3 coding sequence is TGTGCCAGCAGCTTAGAAGGGGCGGGTGAGCAGTACTTC.

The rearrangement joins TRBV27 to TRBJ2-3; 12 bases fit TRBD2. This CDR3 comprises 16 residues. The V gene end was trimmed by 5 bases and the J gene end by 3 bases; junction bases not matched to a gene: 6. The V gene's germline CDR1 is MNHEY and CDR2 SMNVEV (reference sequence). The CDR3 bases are TGTGCCAGCAGTCCCCGACTAGCGGGAGAGACAGATACGCAGTATTTT. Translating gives CASSPRLAGETDTQYF.

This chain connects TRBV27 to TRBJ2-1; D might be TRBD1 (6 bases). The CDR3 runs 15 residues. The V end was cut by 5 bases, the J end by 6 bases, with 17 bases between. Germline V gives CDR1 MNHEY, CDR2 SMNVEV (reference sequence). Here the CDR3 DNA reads TGTGCCAGCAGTGTACAGGGCCTGGGTGGCAATGAGCAGTTCTTC. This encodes CASSVQGLGGNEQFF.

DNA of the CDR3: TGTGCCAGCAGTTCCATCCGTCAGCCCCAGCATTTT. Its translation: CASSSIRQPQHF. The rearrangement joins TRBV28 to TRBJ1-5; no clear D gene. The CDR3 runs 12 residues. Trimming removed 4 bases from V and 6 bases from J, with 7 bases in between. The germline V gene encodes CDR1 MDHEN and CDR2 SYDVKM. The whole variable domain, remainder taken from reference TRBV28 and TRBJ1-5, is DVKVTQSSRYLVKRTGEKVFLECVQDMDHENMFWYRQDPGLGLRLIYFSYDVKMKEKGDIPEGYSVSREKKERFSLILESASTNQTSMYLCASSSIRQPQHFGDGTRLSIL.

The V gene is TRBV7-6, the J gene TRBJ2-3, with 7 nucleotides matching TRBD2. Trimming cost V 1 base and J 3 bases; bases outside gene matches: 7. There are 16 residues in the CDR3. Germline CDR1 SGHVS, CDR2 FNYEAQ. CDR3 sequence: CASSLEWEGQTDTQYF. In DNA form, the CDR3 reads TGTGCCAGCAGCTTAGAGTGGGAGGGTCAGACAGATACGCAGTATTTT.

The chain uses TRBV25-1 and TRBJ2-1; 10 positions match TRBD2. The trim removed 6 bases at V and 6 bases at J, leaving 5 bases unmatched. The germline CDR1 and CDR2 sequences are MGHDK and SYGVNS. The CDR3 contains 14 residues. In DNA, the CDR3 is TGTGCCAGCAGGGGAGCGGGAGGGCCCAATGAGCAGTTCTTC. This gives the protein CASRGAGGPNEQFF. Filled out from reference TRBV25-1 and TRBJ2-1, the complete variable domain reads EADIYQTPRYLVIGTGKKITLECSQTMGHDKMYWYQQDPGMELHLIHYSYGVNSTEKGDLSSESTVSRIRTEHFPLTLESARPSHTSQYLCASRGAGGPNEQFFGPGTRLTVL.

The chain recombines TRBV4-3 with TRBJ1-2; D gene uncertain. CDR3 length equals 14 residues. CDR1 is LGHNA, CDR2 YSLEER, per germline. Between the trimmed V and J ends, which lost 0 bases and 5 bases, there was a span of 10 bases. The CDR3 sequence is CASSQDWGGYGYTF. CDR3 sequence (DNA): TGCGCCAGCAGCCAAGATTGGGGTGGATATGGCTACACCTTC.

The CDR3 DNA reads TGTGCCAGCAGAGACGGGTTCAATGAGCAGTTCTTC. Protein sequence: CASRDGFNEQFF. The V and J genes are TRBV2 and TRBJ2-1, with D unresolved. Trimming stripped 6 bases from V and 6 bases from J, with 9 bases between. This CDR3 region has 12 residues. CDR1 is SNHLY, CDR2 FYNNEI, per germline.

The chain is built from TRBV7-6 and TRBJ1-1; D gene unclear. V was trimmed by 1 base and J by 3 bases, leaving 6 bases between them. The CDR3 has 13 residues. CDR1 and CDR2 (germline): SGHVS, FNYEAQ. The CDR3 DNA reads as TGTGCCAGCAGCTTAGAAATGGACACTGAAGCTTTCTTT. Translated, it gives CASSLEMDTEAFF.

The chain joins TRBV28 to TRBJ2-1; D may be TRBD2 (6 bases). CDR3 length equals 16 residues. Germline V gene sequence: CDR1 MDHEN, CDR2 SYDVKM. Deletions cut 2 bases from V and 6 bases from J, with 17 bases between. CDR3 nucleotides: TGTGCCAGCAGTTTACTCCGGGACTCCCCCCCCAATGAGCAGTTCTTC. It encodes CASSLLRDSPPNEQFF.

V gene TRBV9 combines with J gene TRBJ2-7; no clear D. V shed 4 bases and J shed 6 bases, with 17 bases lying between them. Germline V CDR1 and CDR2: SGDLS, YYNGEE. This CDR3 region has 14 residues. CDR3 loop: CASSSHSTGLEQYF. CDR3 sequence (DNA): TGTGCCAGCAGCTCCCACTCGACCGGGCTCGAGCAGTACTTC.